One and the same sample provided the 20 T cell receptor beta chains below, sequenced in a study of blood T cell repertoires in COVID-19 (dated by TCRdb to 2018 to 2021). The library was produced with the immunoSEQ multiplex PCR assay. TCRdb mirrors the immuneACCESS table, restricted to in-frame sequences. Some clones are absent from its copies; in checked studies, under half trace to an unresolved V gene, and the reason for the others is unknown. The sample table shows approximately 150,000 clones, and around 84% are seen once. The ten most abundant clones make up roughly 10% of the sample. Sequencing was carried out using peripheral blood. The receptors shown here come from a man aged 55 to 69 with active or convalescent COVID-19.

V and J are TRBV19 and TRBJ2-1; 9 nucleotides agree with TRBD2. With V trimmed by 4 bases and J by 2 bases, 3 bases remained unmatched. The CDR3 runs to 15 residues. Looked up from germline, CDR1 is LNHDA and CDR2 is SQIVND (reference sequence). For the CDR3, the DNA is TGTGCCAGTAGTAGAGTAGCGGGGGCCTACAATGAGCAGTTCTTC. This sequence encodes CASSRVAGAYNEQFF.

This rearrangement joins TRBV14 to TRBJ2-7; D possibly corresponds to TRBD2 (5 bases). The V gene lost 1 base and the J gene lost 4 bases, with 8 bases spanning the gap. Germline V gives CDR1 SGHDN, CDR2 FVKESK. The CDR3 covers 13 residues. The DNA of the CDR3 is TGTGCCAGCAGCCAAGTAGGAGGTTACGAGCAGTACGTC. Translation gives CASSQVGGYEQYV.

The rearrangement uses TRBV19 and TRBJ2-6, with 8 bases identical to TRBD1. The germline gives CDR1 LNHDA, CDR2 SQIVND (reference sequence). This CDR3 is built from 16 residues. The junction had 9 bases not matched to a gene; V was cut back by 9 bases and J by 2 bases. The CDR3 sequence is CASHQGAAPGANVLTF. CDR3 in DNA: TGTGCCAGCCATCAGGGGGCGGCGCCTGGGGCCAACGTCCTGACTTTC.

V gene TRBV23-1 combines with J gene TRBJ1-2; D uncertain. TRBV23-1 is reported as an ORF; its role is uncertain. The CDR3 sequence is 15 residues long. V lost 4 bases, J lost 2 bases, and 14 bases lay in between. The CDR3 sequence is CASSRGGRRNYGYTF. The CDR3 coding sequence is TGCGCCAGCAGTCGCGGCGGTAGAAGGAACTATGGCTACACCTTC.

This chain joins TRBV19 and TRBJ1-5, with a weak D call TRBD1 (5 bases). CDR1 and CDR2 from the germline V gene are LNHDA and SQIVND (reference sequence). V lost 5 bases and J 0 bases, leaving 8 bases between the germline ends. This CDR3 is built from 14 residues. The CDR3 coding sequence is TGTGCCAGTAGTGAAGACAGTAGCAATCAGCCCCAGCATTTT. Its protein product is CASSEDSSNQPQHF.

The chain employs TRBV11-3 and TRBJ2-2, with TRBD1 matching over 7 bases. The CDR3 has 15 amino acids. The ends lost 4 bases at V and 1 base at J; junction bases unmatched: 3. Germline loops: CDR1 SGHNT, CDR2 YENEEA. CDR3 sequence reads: CASSSRDRNTGELFF. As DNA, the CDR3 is TGTGCCAGCAGCTCCCGGGACAGGAACACCGGGGAGCTGTTTTTT.

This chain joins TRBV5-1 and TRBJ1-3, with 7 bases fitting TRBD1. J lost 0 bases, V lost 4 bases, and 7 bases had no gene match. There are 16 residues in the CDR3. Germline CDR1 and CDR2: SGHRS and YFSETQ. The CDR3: CASSLTGEYSGNTIYF. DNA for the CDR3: TGCGCCAGCAGCCTCACAGGGGAATACTCTGGAAACACCATATATTTT.

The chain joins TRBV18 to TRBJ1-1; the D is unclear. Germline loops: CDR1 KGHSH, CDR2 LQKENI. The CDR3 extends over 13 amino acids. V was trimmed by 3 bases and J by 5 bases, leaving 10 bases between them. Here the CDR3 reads CASSPGRGTEAFF. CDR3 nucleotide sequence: TGTGCCAGCTCACCCGGGAGAGGGACTGAAGCTTTCTTT.

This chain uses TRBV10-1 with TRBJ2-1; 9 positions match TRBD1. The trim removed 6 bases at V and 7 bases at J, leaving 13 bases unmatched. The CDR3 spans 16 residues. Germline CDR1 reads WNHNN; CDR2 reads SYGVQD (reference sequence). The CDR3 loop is CASSSGQGISMNEQFF. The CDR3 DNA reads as TGCGCCAGCAGCTCGGGACAGGGAATTAGTATGAATGAGCAGTTCTTC.

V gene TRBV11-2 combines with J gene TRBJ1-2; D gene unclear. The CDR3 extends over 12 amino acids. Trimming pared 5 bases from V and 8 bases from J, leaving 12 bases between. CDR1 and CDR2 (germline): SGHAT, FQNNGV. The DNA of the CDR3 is TGTGCCAGCAGCGCCCGAGAGAGGGGCTACACCTTC. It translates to CASSARERGYTF.

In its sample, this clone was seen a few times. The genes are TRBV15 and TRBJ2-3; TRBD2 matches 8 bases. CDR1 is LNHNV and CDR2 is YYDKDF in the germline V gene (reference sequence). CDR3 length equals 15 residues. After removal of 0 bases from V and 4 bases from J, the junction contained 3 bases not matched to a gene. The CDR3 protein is CATSRDQLAADTQYF. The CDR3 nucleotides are TGTGCCACCAGCAGAGATCAACTAGCGGCAGATACGCAGTATTTT. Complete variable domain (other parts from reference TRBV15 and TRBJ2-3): DAMVIQNPRYQVTQFGKPVTLSCSQTLNHNVMYWYQQKSSQAPKLLFHYYDKDFNNEADTPDNFQSRRPNTSFCFLDIRSPGLGDTAMYLCATSRDQLAADTQYFGPGTRLTVL.

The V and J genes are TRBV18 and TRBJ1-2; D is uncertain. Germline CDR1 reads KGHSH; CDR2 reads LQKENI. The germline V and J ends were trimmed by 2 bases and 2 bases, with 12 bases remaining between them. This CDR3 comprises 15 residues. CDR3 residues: CASSPGSRANYGYTF. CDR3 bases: TGTGCCAGCTCACCAGGGAGTAGGGCGAACTATGGCTACACCTTC. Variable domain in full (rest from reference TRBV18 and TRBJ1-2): NAGVMQNPRHLVRRRGQEARLRCSPMKGHSHVYWYRQLPEEGLKFMVYLQKENIIDESGMPKERFSAEFPKEGPSILRIQQVVRGDSAAYFCASSPGSRANYGYTFGSGTRLTVV.

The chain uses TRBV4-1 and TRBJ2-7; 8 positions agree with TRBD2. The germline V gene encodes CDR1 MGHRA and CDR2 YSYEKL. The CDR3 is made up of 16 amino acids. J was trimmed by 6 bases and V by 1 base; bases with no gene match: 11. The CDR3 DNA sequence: TGCGCCAGCAGCCAAGTCATAGGGACTAGGAGTTTCGAGCAGTACTTC. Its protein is CASSQVIGTRSFEQYF.

The CDR3 sequence is CASSFRVSGYGYTF. The CDR3, as DNA: TGTGCCAGCAGTTTTCGGGTTAGTGGCTATGGCTACACCTTC. This sequence joins TRBV27 and TRBJ1-2; D uncertain. V was pared by 3 bases and J by 4 bases, with 12 bases between. CDR3 length: 14 residues. Germline V gene lookup returns CDR1 MNHEY and CDR2 SMNVEV (reference sequence).

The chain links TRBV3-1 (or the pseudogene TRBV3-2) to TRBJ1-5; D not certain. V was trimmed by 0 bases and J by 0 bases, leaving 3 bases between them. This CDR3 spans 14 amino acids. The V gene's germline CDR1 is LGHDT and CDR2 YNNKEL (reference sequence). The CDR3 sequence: CASSQDYSNQPQHF. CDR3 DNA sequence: TGTGCCAGCAGCCAAGATTATAGCAATCAGCCCCAGCATTTT.

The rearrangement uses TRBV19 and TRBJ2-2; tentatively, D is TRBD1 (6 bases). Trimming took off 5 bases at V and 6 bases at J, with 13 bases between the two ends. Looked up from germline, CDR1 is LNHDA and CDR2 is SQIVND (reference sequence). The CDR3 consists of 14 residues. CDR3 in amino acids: CASSPTGGPGELFF. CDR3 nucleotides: TGTGCCAGTAGTCCGACAGGCGGGCCCGGGGAGCTGTTTTTT.

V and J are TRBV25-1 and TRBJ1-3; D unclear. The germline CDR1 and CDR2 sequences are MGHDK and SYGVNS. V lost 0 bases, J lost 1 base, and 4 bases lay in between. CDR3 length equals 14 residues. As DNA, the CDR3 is TGTGCCAGCAGTGAATACCTGTCTGGAAACACCATATATTTT. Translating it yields CASSEYLSGNTIYF.

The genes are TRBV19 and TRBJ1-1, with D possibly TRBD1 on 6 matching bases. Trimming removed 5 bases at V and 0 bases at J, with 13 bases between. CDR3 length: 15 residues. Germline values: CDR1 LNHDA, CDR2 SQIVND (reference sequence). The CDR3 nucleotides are TGTGCCAGTAGTCTTACCGGGACATTGAACACTGAAGCTTTCTTT. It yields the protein CASSLTGTLNTEAFF. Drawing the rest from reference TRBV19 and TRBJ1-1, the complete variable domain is DGGITQSPKYLFRKEGQNVTLSCEQNLNHDAMYWYRQDPGQGLRLIYYSQIVNDFQKGDIAEGYSVSREKKESFPLTVTSAQKNPTAFYLCASSLTGTLNTEAFFGQGTRLTVV.

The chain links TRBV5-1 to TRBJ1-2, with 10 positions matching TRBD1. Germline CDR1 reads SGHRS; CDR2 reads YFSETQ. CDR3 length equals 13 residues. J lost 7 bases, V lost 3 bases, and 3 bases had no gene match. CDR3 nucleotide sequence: TGCGCCAGCAGCTGGGACAGGGGCCCTGGCTACACCTTC. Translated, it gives CASSWDRGPGYTF.

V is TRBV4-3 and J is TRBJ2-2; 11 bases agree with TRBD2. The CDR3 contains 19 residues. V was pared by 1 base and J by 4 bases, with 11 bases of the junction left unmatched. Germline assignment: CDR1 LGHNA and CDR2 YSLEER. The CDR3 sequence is CASSQGRASGGPVTGELFF. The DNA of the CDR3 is TGCGCCAGCAGCCAAGGGCGAGCTAGCGGGGGGCCGGTCACCGGGGAGCTGTTTTTT.